The 21 T cell receptor beta chains listed next were all sequenced from one sample in a study of Graves' ophthalmopathy and Graves' hyperthyroidism. Amplified material comprised TCR beta CDR3 regions derived from RNA transcripts. Second-round multiplex PCR came after first-round RT-PCR with HTBI primers. TCRdb recomputed calls from the multiplex PCR reads with MiXCR, one row per CDR3 protein. The sample carries 1 million to 1.3 million distinct CDR3 sequences, about 38% recorded once. What was sequenced was peripheral blood or thyroid tissue (not recorded which). The receptors were gathered from an adult man with Graves' hyperthyroidism.

Notes on this clonotype: One base away lies a much larger clone, so this may be a sequencing read error. The rearrangement uses TRBV12-3 or TRBV12-4 and TRBJ2-7; 7 positions agree with TRBD1. The CDR3 length is 14 residues. V lost 8 bases and J lost 1; bases outside the gene matches: 8. CDR3 DNA: TGTGCCAGCCGGGCGGGCAGGGGGTCCTACGAGCAGTACTTC. Residues: CASRAGRGSYEQYF.

The chain employs TRBV29-1 and TRBJ2-5; 8 nucleotides align to TRBD1. The CDR3 spans 12 residues. Trimming took 6 bases from V and 3 from J; bases not matched to a gene: 3. The germline V gene encodes CDR1 SQVTM and CDR2 ANQGSEA. For the CDR3, the DNA is TGCAGCGTAGGACAGGGAGAAGAGACCCAGTACTTC. Protein product: CSVGQGEETQYF.

This chain connects TRBV15 to TRBJ1-5, with a weak D call TRBD1 (6 bases). Germline CDR1 LNHNV, CDR2 YYDKDF (reference sequence). Deletions cut 1 base from V and 9 bases from J, with 7 bases between. The CDR3 runs to 12 residues. CDR3 in amino acids: CATSRGQAPQHF. CDR3 DNA: TGTGCCACCAGCAGAGGACAGGCGCCCCAGCATTTT.

V usage is TRBV9 and J usage is TRBJ1-2, with 8 bases aligning to TRBD1. CDR1 is SGDLS, CDR2 YYNGEE, per germline. The V and J ends lost 2 bases and 2 bases, in that order; junction bases with no gene match: 5. This CDR3 region has 15 residues. CDR3 amino acids: CASSVETGENYGYTF. As DNA, the CDR3 is TGTGCCAGCAGCGTCGAGACAGGGGAAAACTATGGCTACACCTTC.

This clonotype was picked up many times. The CDR3 reads CAIRDRGNYGYTF. CDR3 coding DNA: TGTGCCATCCGGGACAGGGGAAACTATGGCTACACCTTC. The rearrangement links TRBV10-3 to TRBJ1-2, with 10 bases identical to TRBD1. The germline V gene encodes CDR1 ENHRY and CDR2 SYGVKD. The CDR3 extends over 13 amino acids. J was trimmed by 2 bases and V by 8 bases; bases with no gene match: 2.

This clonotype was observed many times. V usage is TRBV10-3 and J usage is TRBJ2-5; D uncertain. V lost 2 bases to trimming and J lost 3 bases, with 13 bases between them. The CDR3 sequence is 15 residues long. Germline lookup yields CDR1 ENHRY and CDR2 SYGVKD. CDR3 in DNA: TGTGCCATCAGTGAGCCCCTGAGAGGTAAAGAGACCCAGTACTTC. Translation: CAISEPLRGKETQYF.

This clonotype was counted at least ten times. This chain links TRBV9 with TRBJ1-1, with D possibly being TRBD1 (6 bases). The CDR3 is 14 residues long. V lost 2 bases and J lost 3, with 11 bases in between. Per the germline V gene, CDR1 is SGDLS and CDR2 is YYNGEE. CDR3 residues: CASSVSPGDTEAFF. The CDR3, as DNA: TGTGCCAGCAGCGTTAGCCCAGGGGACACTGAAGCTTTCTTT.

This clonotype occurred many times. This sequence joins TRBV20-1 and TRBJ2-5; D gene ambiguous. V lost 1 base to trimming and J lost 5 bases, with 11 bases between them. The CDR3 is 13 amino acids. The germline V gene encodes CDR1 DFQATT and CDR2 SNEGSKA (reference sequence). For the CDR3, the DNA is TGCAGTGCTAGAGTACCGACTCTTGAGACCCAGTACTTC. It specifies CSARVPTLETQYF.

This clonotype appeared a few times. Just one base apart from a much larger clone, this may be a read error. The rearrangement joins TRBV4-3 to TRBJ2-7; 10 positions agree with TRBD1. The CDR3 is made up of 13 amino acids. The germline CDR1 and CDR2 sequences are LGHNA and YSLEER. J was trimmed by 4 bases and V by 5 bases; bases with no gene match: 2. DNA of the CDR3: TGCGCCAGCAGCGGGACAGGGGAGTACGAGCAGTACTTC. Protein product: CASSGTGEYEQYF.

This clonotype was counted a single time. The rearrangement links TRBV2 to TRBJ2-5; D could derive from TRBD1 or TRBD2 (5 bases each). The CDR3 loop spans 13 amino acids. Germline CDR1 SNHLY, CDR2 FYNNEI. V gave up 7 bases and J gave up 9 bases, with 18 bases separating them. The CDR3 loop reads CASNPDGAQPQYF. Here the CDR3 DNA reads TGTGCCAGCAACCCGGACGGGGCTCAGCCCCAGTACTTC. Using reference TRBV2 and TRBJ2-5 for the parts outside the CDR3, the full variable domain is EPEVTQTPSHQVTQMGQEVILRCVPISNHLYFYWYRQILGQKVEFLVSFYNNEISEKSEIFDDQFSVERPDGSNFTLKIRSTKLEDSAMYFCASNPDGAQPQYFGPGTRLLVL.

This clonotype was seen repeatedly, ten times or more. The chain joins TRBV3-1 to TRBJ2-5, with TRBD1 as a possible D gene (6 bases). V shed 10 bases and J shed 10 bases, with 16 bases lying between them. This CDR3 is built from 11 residues. CDR1 LGHDT and CDR2 YNNKEL come from the germline V gene (reference sequence). The CDR3 bases are TGTGCCACCGCATCCAACAGGGACCAGTACTTC. This encodes CATASNRDQYF.

This clonotype appeared a few times. This sequence joins TRBV6-2 or TRBV6-3 and TRBJ1-5, with 8 bases that match TRBD1. This CDR3 contains 14 residues. In germline, CDR1 is MNHEY, CDR2 SVGEGT. Trimming removed 7 bases from V and 5 bases from J; junction bases left unmatched: 7. The CDR3 nucleotides read TGTGCCAGCAACCCGGACAGGGTGGATCAGCCCCAGCATTTT. It encodes CASNPDRVDQPQHF.

A few counts support this clonotype. The chain links TRBV19 to TRBJ2-2; 7 positions match TRBD2. Looked up from germline, CDR1 is LNHDA and CDR2 is SQIVND (reference sequence). V shed 7 bases, J shed 5 bases, and the junction held 4 bases outside the gene matches. This CDR3 spans 13 amino acids. CDR3 residues: CASTGEGTGELFF. The CDR3 bases are TGTGCCAGTACGGGGGAGGGGACCGGGGAGCTGTTTTTT.

J is TRBJ2-7 and V is TRBV7-9, with a tentative D call TRBD2 (5 bases). Germline lookup yields CDR1 SEHNR and CDR2 FQNEAQ (reference sequence). This CDR3 has 14 amino acids. Trimming removed 11 bases from V and 0 bases from J, with 17 bases in between. This CDR3 is CAWTLGASSYEQYF. For the CDR3, the DNA is TGTGCCTGGACTCTGGGAGCTAGCTCCTACGAGCAGTACTTC.

This chain joins TRBV5-1 and TRBJ2-5; unclear D gene. The CDR3 loop spans 15 amino acids. Germline V CDR1 and CDR2: SGHRS, YFSETQ. The germline V and J ends were trimmed by 0 bases and 2 bases, with 11 bases remaining between them. CDR3 region: CASSLDPRRQETQYF. The CDR3 DNA follows: TGCGCCAGCAGCTTGGACCCCAGAAGGCAAGAGACCCAGTACTTC. The variable domain in full, completed from reference TRBV5-1 and TRBJ2-5, reads KAGVTQTPRYLIKTRGQQVTLSCSPISGHRSVSWYQQTPGQGLQFLFEYFSETQRNKGNFPGRFSGRQFSNSRSEMNVSTLELGDSALYLCASSLDPRRQETQYFGPGTRLLVL.

This clonotype was counted many times. V is TRBV9 and J is TRBJ1-1; no reliable D call. Trimming cost V 0 bases and J 2 bases, with 8 bases left between them. The germline CDR1 and CDR2 sequences are SGDLS and YYNGEE. The CDR3 spans 14 residues. The CDR3 nucleotides are TGTGCCAGCAGCGTAGCGGCCGCCAACACTGAAGCTTTCTTT. Its protein product is CASSVAAANTEAFF.

Many counts were recorded for this clonotype. The J gene is TRBJ2-7, the V gene TRBV19; TRBD1 agrees at 9 bases. This CDR3 has 15 residues. V trimming: 5 bases; J trimming: 4 bases; junction bases outside the gene matches: 9. Germline loops: CDR1 LNHDA, CDR2 SQIVND (reference sequence). In nucleotides, the CDR3 is TGTGCCAGTAGTTCGCCACAGGGGGCTTCGTACGAGCAGTACTTC. Its translation is CASSSPQGASYEQYF.

Ten or more counts support this clonotype. V and J are TRBV14 and TRBJ1-2; no clear D. Germline loops: CDR1 SGHDN, CDR2 FVKESK. CDR3 length: 14 amino acids. V was shortened by 1 base and J by 7 bases, with 13 bases between the two germline ends. CDR3 bases: TGTGCCAGCAGCCAAGGATTGAGGGCCGGTGGCTACACCTTC. This gives the protein CASSQGLRAGGYTF.

This clonotype was recorded at least ten times. The chain links TRBV20-1 to TRBJ2-7, with a possible D match to TRBD1 (5 bases). The V gene's germline CDR1 is DFQATT and CDR2 SNEGSKA (reference sequence). This CDR3 has 12 residues. V gave up 8 bases and J gave up 5 bases, with 16 bases separating them. The CDR3 spells CSLTVGRNEQYF. DNA of the CDR3: TGCAGTCTAACGGTGGGGCGTAACGAGCAGTACTTC.

The rearrangement uses TRBV2 and TRBJ2-5; TRBD2 agrees at 7 bases. This CDR3 is built from 18 residues. V lost 5 bases to trimming and J lost 4 bases; unmatched junction nucleotides: 19. Per the germline V gene, CDR1 is SNHLY and CDR2 is FYNNEI. The DNA of the CDR3 is TGTGCCAGCAGTTCAGCGCCGGGACTACCAACGTACCTAGAGACCCAGTACTTC. It encodes CASSSAPGLPTYLETQYF.

This clonotype was seen at least ten times. The chain has TRBV19 and TRBJ1-1, with a tentative D call TRBD1 (6 bases). CDR3 length: 12 amino acids. Trimming removed 8 bases from V and 5 bases from J, with 12 bases in between. Germline-derived CDR1 and CDR2 are LNHDA and SQIVND (reference sequence). The CDR3 region is CASGGIGTEAFF. The CDR3 DNA is TGTGCCAGTGGGGGCATAGGAACTGAAGCTTTCTTT.